Listed here are 12 T cell receptor beta chains from one sample, sequenced in a study of patients and donors after allogeneic stem cell transplantation. TCRdb redid the calling of the RT-PCR reads with MiXCR, one entry per CDR3 protein. This sample has 150,000 to 250,000 distinct CDR3 sequences, with roughly 40% found just once. Sequencing was done on a sample of blood, either unsorted or a sorted T cell fraction (not recorded which). These receptors were taken from a human donor who was either an allogeneic HSCT recipient or a stem cell or donor lymphocyte infusion donor (not recorded which). It is not recorded whose cells these are; they may come from a transplant donor.

CDR3 sequence reads: CASSVGTSGGTDTQYF. In DNA, the CDR3 is TGTGCCAGCAGCGTCGGGACTAGCGGGGGCACAGATACGCAGTATTTT. The chain recombines TRBV11-3 with TRBJ2-3, with TRBD2 identical over 13 bases. Germline V gene lookup returns CDR1 SGHNT and CDR2 YENEEA. V was pared by 5 bases and J by 1 base, with 3 bases of the junction left unmatched. The CDR3 spans 16 residues. The full variable domain, completed using reference TRBV11-3 and TRBJ2-3, is EAGVVQSPRYKIIEKKQPVAFWCNPISGHNTLYWYLQNLGQGPELLIRYENEEAVDDSQLPKDRFSAERLKGVDSTLKIQPAELGDSAVYLCASSVGTSGGTDTQYFGPGTRLTVL.

The rearrangement links TRBV12-3 or TRBV12-4 to TRBJ1-2, with D maybe TRBD1 (5 bases). The CDR3 consists of 16 residues. Trimming took 4 bases from V and 6 from J, leaving 21 bases between them. The CDR3 nucleotides are TGTGCCAGCAGTTACTCCCCCTCACCCGACAGACATGGCTACACCTTC. Protein sequence: CASSYSPSPDRHGYTF.

CDR3 sequence reads: CASSLLTGDEQFF. CDR3 nucleotide sequence: TGTGCCAGCAGCTTACTTACAGGGGATGAGCAGTTCTTC. The genes are TRBV7-9 and TRBJ2-1, with 7 bases that match TRBD1. With V trimmed by 2 bases and J by 8 bases, 3 bases remained unmatched. CDR3 length equals 13 residues. Germline CDR1 and CDR2: SEHNR and FQNEAQ (reference sequence).

This clonotype turned up a few times. V gene TRBV6-1 combines with J gene TRBJ1-1, with TRBD1 as a possible D gene (6 bases). Germline assignment: CDR1 MNHNS and CDR2 SASEGT. V lost 10 bases and J 4 bases, leaving 7 bases between the germline ends. The CDR3 runs 10 residues. The CDR3 reads CATGVTEAFF. In nucleotides, the CDR3 is TGTGCCACAGGGGTCACTGAAGCTTTCTTT.

The chain is built from TRBV25-1 and TRBJ2-1; 12 nucleotides align to TRBD2. Germline assignment: CDR1 MGHDK and CDR2 SYGVNS. The CDR3 is made up of 16 amino acids. With 4 bases clipped from V and 6 bases from J, the junction kept 7 bases outside the gene matches. CDR3 loop: CASSARTSGTLNEQFF. The CDR3 region has the DNA TGTGCCAGCAGTGCCCGGACTAGCGGGACACTCAATGAGCAGTTCTTC.

This clonotype was counted a few times. The chain employs TRBV29-1 and TRBJ2-1; 16 nucleotides align to TRBD2. Germline lookup yields CDR1 SQVTM and CDR2 ANQGSEA. V was clipped by 7 bases and J by 2 bases; unmatched bases: 8. This CDR3 is 17 amino acids long. This CDR3 reads CSGAGTSGRAPYNEQFF. Here the CDR3 DNA reads TGCAGCGGTGCCGGGACTAGCGGGAGGGCCCCCTACAATGAGCAGTTCTTC.

The V gene is TRBV5-1, the J gene TRBJ2-5; 7 bases agree with TRBD1. The junction had 0 bases not matched to a gene; V was cut back by 0 bases and J by 4 bases. The V gene's germline CDR1 is SGHRS and CDR2 YFSETQ. The CDR3 extends over 13 amino acids. CDR3 coding DNA: TGCGCCAGCAGCTTGGACAGGGGAGAGACCCAGTACTTC. Residues: CASSLDRGETQYF.

This clonotype has more than one count but fewer than ten. This rearrangement joins TRBV4-3 to TRBJ1-3; the match to TRBD1 covers 9 bases. V gave up 6 bases and J gave up 4 bases; unmatched junction bases: 4. The CDR3 runs 14 residues. Germline loops: CDR1 LGHNA, CDR2 YSLEER. The CDR3 is CASSPGTGGNTIYF. The CDR3 nucleotides read TGCGCCAGCAGTCCCGGGACAGGGGGAAACACCATATATTTT.

The genes are TRBV27 and TRBJ1-1, with D unclear. V gave up 9 bases and J gave up 5 bases, with 10 bases separating them. The CDR3 consists of 11 residues. CDR1 MNHEY and CDR2 SMNVEV come from the germline V gene (reference sequence). CDR3 coding DNA: TGTGCCAGTGCGAGGAATACTGAAGCTTTCTTT. Protein: CASARNTEAFF.

The J gene is TRBJ2-2, the V gene TRBV27; 10 positions agree with TRBD1. J lost 7 bases, V lost 6 bases, and 17 bases had no gene match. Germline loops: CDR1 MNHEY, CDR2 SMNVEV (reference sequence). This CDR3 region has 18 residues. This CDR3 is CASSALTGTGVSGGELFF. CDR3 nucleotides: TGTGCCAGCAGCGCACTGACCGGGACAGGGGTCAGTGGCGGGGAGCTGTTTTTT.

The V call is TRBV12-3 or TRBV12-4, the J call TRBJ2-2, with 11 positions matching TRBD1. This CDR3 has 20 amino acids. Trimming took 5 bases from V and 7 from J; bases not matched to a gene: 21. CDR3 region: CASSHGQGARNPPEGGELFF. The CDR3, as DNA: TGTGCCAGCAGTCATGGACAGGGGGCTCGAAATCCCCCGGAGGGCGGGGAGCTGTTTTTT.

This rearrangement joins TRBV2 to TRBJ2-5; 12 nucleotides match TRBD2. The ends lost 8 bases at V and 1 base at J; junction bases unmatched: 5. Germline-derived CDR1 and CDR2 are SNHLY and FYNNEI. This CDR3 is built from 15 residues. The CDR3 sequence: CASLRTSGVQETQYF. DNA for the CDR3: TGTGCCAGCCTCCGGACTAGCGGGGTCCAAGAGACCCAGTACTTC.